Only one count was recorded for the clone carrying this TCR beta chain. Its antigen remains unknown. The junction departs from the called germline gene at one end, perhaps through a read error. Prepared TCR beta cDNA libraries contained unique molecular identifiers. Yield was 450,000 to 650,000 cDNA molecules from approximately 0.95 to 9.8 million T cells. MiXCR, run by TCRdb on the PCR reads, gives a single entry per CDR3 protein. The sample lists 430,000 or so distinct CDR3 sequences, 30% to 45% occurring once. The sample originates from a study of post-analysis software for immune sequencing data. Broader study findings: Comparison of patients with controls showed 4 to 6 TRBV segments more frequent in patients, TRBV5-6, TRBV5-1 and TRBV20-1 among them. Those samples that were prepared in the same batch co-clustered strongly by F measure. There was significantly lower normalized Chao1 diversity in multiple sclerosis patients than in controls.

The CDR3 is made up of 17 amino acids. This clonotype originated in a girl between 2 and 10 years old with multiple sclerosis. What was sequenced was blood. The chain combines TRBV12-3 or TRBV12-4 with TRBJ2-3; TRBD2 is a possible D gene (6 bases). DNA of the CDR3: TGTGCCAGCATCCTAAGGGCGGGGAGCTATCTCGCAGATGCGCAGTATTTT. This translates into CASILRAGSYLADAQYF.